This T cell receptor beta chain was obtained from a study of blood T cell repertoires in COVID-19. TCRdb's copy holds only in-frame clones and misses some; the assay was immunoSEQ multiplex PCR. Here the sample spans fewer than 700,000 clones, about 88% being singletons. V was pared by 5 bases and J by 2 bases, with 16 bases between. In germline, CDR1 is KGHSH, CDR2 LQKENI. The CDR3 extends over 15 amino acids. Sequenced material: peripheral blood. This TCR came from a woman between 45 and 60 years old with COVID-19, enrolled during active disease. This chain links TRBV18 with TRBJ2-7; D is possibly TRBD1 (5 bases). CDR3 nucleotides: TGTGCCAGCTCAGCAGGGTACGGTAGCACCTACGAGCAGTACTTC. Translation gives CASSAGYGSTYEQYF.